This T cell receptor (beta chain) was captured in a study of human T cells and chemical hapten exposure. Looking at the study overall: Across its approximately 25 weeks, the study gave patients weekly diphenylcyclopropenone doses to the scalp. General study results and limits: Positively correlated with patch test score were the counts of PT1 expanded TCRs. Large CDR3 similarity clusters arose significantly more often from expanded TCRs than from controls. The presence of alopecia in the donors means their immune response may differ from healthy people's.

MiXCR, run by TCRdb on the RACE reads, gives a single entry per CDR3 protein. This table has over 70,000 distinct CDR3 sequences, around 10% appearing once. Germline loops: CDR1 SGHDN, CDR2 FVKESK. J gave up 0 bases and V 6 bases, and 9 bases lay outside the gene matches. The CDR3 spans 16 residues. This clonotype occurred a few times. Its antigen is unidentified. Regarding time point: patch test 2, 6 weeks after DPC sensitization. Sample treatment: therapeutic diphenylcyclopropenone sensitization with weekly scalp DPC. This chain links TRBV14 with TRBJ2-7; 9 bases map to TRBD1. The sample in question was whole blood, obtained in connection with sensitization to the hapten diphenylcyclopropenone (DPC). This clonotype was obtained from a man younger than 30 with alopecia areata. Some clones in this sample may be carry-over from other donors' samples. CDR3 sequence: CASRPGGTGFSYEQYF. The CDR3 DNA reads as TGTGCCAGCAGGCCAGGAGGGACAGGGTTCTCCTACGAGCAGTACTTC.